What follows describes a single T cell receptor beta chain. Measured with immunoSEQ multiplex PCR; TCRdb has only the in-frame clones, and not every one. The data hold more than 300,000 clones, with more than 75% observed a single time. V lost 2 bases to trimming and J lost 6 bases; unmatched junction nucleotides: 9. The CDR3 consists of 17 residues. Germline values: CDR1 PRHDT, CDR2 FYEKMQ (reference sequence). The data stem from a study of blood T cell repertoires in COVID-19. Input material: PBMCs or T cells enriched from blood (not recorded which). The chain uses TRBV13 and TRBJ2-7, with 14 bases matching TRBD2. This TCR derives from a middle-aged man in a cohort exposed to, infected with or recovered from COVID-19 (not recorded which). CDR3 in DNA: TGTGCCAGCAGCTTACGACTAGCGGGAGGGTTGGTCGGCGAGCAGTACTTC. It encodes CASSLRLAGGLVGEQYF.